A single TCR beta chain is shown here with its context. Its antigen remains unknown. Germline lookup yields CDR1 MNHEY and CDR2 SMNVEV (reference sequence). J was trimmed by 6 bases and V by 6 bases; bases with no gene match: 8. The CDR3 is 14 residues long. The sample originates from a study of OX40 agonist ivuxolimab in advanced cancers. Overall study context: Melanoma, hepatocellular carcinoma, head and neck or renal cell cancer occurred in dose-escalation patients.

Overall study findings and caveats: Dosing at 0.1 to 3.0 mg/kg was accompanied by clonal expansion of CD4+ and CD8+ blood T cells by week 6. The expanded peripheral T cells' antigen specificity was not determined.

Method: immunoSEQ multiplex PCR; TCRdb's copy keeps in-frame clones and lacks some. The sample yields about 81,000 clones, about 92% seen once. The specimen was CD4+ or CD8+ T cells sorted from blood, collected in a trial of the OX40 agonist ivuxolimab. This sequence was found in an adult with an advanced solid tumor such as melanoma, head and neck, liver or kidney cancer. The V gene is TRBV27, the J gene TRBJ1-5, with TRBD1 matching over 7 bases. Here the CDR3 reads CASRPEDRTQPQHF. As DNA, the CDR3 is TGTGCCAGCAGGCCCGAGGACAGGACTCAGCCCCAGCATTTT.